The 8 T cell receptor beta chains presented below share a single source sample, sequenced in a study of T cells in localized non-small cell lung cancer. TCRdb keeps only in-frame clones here, not all; method: immunoSEQ multiplex PCR. The sample lists about 78,000 clones, roughly four fifths occurring once. Specimen: peripheral blood, collected before any cancer treatment. These receptors were collected from a man aged 35-69 years with stage I lung adenocarcinoma.

The V gene is TRBV6-1, the J gene TRBJ2-1, with 9 bases matching TRBD1. The CDR3 loop spans 14 amino acids. Germline V gives CDR1 MNHNS, CDR2 SASEGT. The J segment lost 9 bases and the V segment lost 3 bases, leaving 6 bases of the junction unmatched. The CDR3 DNA reads TGTGCCAGCAGTGATCCGGACAGGGGAGGTGAGCAGTTCTTC. This translates into CASSDPDRGGEQFF.

The chain recombines TRBV30 with TRBJ1-1; D is possibly TRBD1 (5 bases). CDR3 size: 14 residues. Trimming pared 0 bases from V and 0 bases from J, leaving 8 bases between. Germline values: CDR1 GTSNPN, CDR2 SVGIG (reference sequence). In DNA form, the CDR3 reads TGTGCCTGGAGTGTTGGGGGGATGAACACTGAAGCTTTCTTT. It codes for CAWSVGGMNTEAFF. Complete variable domain (other parts from reference TRBV30 and TRBJ1-1): SQTIHQWPATLVQPVGSPLSLECTVEGTSNPNLYWYRQAAGRGLQLLFYSVGIGQISSEVPQNLSASRPQDRQFILSSKKLLLSDSGFYLCAWSVGGMNTEAFFGQGTRLTVV.

The chain has TRBV12-5 and TRBJ2-6; D might be TRBD1 (5 bases). Per the germline V gene, CDR1 is LGHNT and CDR2 is FRNRAP. CDR3 length equals 18 residues. Deletions cut 4 bases from V and 5 bases from J, with 21 bases between. CDR3 nucleotides: TGTGCTAGTGGTTGGGCTAATGCAGGACAAAGTCGGGCCAACGTCCTGACTTTC. Protein sequence: CASGWANAGQSRANVLTF.

This chain links TRBV7-6 with TRBJ1-5, with no clear D. CDR3 size: 13 residues. Germline values: CDR1 SGHVS, CDR2 FNYEAQ. V shed 11 bases and J shed 4 bases, with 15 bases lying between them. CDR3 nucleotides: TGTGCCGCAGAGCCCCAGGCGAATCAGCCCCAGCATTTT. This codes for CAAEPQANQPQHF.

Only one count was recorded for this clone. The CDR3 sequence: CASSTQITDTQYF. DNA of the CDR3: TGTGCCAGCAGCACCCAGATCACAGATACGCAGTATTTT. J is TRBJ2-3 and V is TRBV7-6; no definite D call. Germline loops: CDR1 SGHVS, CDR2 FNYEAQ. V was shortened by 5 bases and J by 2 bases, with 8 bases between the two germline ends. The CDR3 spans 13 residues.

This chain links TRBV6-4 with TRBJ2-3, with 8 positions matching TRBD1. The V and J ends lost 5 bases and 0 bases, in that order; junction bases with no gene match: 4. This CDR3 comprises 15 residues. Germline V CDR1 and CDR2: MRHNA, SNTAGT. CDR3 in DNA: TGTGCCAGCAGTTTGGGGACAGGTAGCACAGATACGCAGTATTTT. Its protein product is CASSLGTGSTDTQYF.

A word on this clone: This sample includes further DNA sequences coding for the same CDR3. The J gene is TRBJ1-1, the V gene TRBV6-5; D is ambiguous. From germline, CDR1 is MNHEY and CDR2 SVGAGI. There are 15 residues in the CDR3. Trimming cost V 3 bases and J 0 bases, with 11 bases left between them. The CDR3 DNA reads as TGTGCCAGCAGTTATGGCCCGGGGTTGAACACTGAAGCTTTCTTT. Translation: CASSYGPGLNTEAFF.

J is TRBJ1-3 and V is TRBV6-6; D ambiguous. The CDR3 has 14 amino acids. CDR1 MNHNY and CDR2 SVGAGI come from the germline V gene (reference sequence). V was shortened by 0 bases and J by 8 bases, with 11 bases between the two germline ends. The CDR3 coding sequence is TGTGCCAGCAGTTACTCGACTACGGGTGACACCATATATTTT. This sequence encodes CASSYSTTGDTIYF.